Below are 26 T cell receptor beta chains sequenced from a single sample in a study of T cells in Graves' hyperthyroidism and ophthalmopathy. TCR beta CDR3 regions were amplified from RNA. RT-PCR in the first round (using the HTBI primer set) targeted the TCR CDR3. From the multiplex PCR reads, TCRdb called clonotypes with MiXCR, one entry per CDR3 protein. The data contain about 200,000 distinct CDR3 sequences, about 15% of them singletons. Sequencing input: blood. The receptors here all came from a woman aged 50 to 60 with Graves' hyperthyroidism.

A note on this clonotype: A single base separates this from a much larger clone, so it may be a read error. The chain is built from TRBV7-9 and TRBJ1-1; a possible D gene is TRBD1 (6 bases). The CDR3 is made up of 15 amino acids. Germline V gives CDR1 SEHNR, CDR2 FQNEAQ (reference sequence). CDR3 residues: CASSFGGPGYTGAFF. The CDR3 DNA reads TGTGCCAGCAGTTTCGGGGGGCCGGGATACACTGGAGCTTTCTTT.

This clonotype was seen at least ten times. CDR3 region: CASSSNRLANTGELFF. CDR3 bases: TGTGCCAGCAGTTCAAACAGACTTGCGAACACCGGGGAGCTGTTTTTT. The chain couples TRBV6-2 or TRBV6-3 to TRBJ2-2; D is uncertain. This CDR3 is built from 16 residues. Germline CDR1 reads MNHEY; CDR2 reads SVGEGT. V was cut by 4 bases and J by 0 bases, with 12 bases left in between.

About this clonotype: This may stem from a read error, because a much larger clone lies one nucleotide away. This sequence joins TRBV2 and TRBJ2-1; 9 nucleotides match TRBD1. Germline V CDR1 and CDR2: SNHLY, FYNNEI. This CDR3 is 15 amino acids long. DNA of the CDR3: TGTGGCAGCAGTGTACAGGGGGCCGCCTACAATGAGCAGTTCTTC. Amino acid sequence: CGSSVQGAAYNEQFF. Full variable domain (remainder filled in from reference TRBV2 and TRBJ2-1): EPEVTQTPSHQVTQMGQEVILRCVPISNHLYFYWYRQILGQKVEFLVSFYNNEISEKSEIFDDQFSVERPDGSNFTLKIRSTKLEDSAMYFCGSSVQGAAYNEQFFGPGTRLTVL.

In this sample, this clonotype turned up many times. The genes are TRBV6-5 and TRBJ1-4; D not resolved. There are 14 residues in the CDR3. Trimming removed 3 bases from V and 4 bases from J, with 9 bases in between. The germline V gene has CDR1 MNHEY and CDR2 SVGAGI. The CDR3 protein is CASSYGQHNEKLFF. Written as DNA, the CDR3 is TGTGCCAGCAGTTATGGGCAGCATAATGAAAAACTGTTTTTT.

Ten or more counts support this clonotype. The chain carries TRBV2 and TRBJ2-1; D gene unclear. This CDR3 contains 11 residues. V lost 6 bases, J lost 2 bases, and 2 bases lay in between. Per germline, CDR1 SNHLY and CDR2 FYNNEI. The CDR3 DNA reads as TGTGCCAGCAGGGCCTACAATGAGCAGTTCTTC. Translation: CASRAYNEQFF.

Many counts were recorded for this clonotype. V gene TRBV6-4 combines with J gene TRBJ2-7; 9 nucleotides line up with TRBD2. Germline lookup yields CDR1 MRHNA and CDR2 SNTAGT. The V and J ends lost 3 bases and 3 bases, in that order; junction bases with no gene match: 3. CDR3 length: 14 amino acids. The CDR3 DNA reads TGTGCCAGCAGTGAGAGTAGCGGGAGCTACGAGCAGTACTTC. Protein product: CASSESSGSYEQYF.

On this clonotype itself: This may stem from a read error, because a much larger clone lies one nucleotide away. The J gene is TRBJ1-1, the V gene TRBV5-8; D remains unclear. This CDR3 contains 15 residues. Germline lookup yields CDR1 SGHTS and CDR2 YDEGEE. V dropped 0 bases and J dropped 0 bases, with 9 bases sitting between them. Here the CDR3 reads CASSLGGTMNTEAFF. For the CDR3, the DNA is TGTGCCAGCAGCTTGGGGGGTACCATGAACACTGAAGCTTTCTTT.

The chain combines TRBV20-1 with TRBJ1-5; D is possibly TRBD1 (5 bases). The CDR3 covers 13 residues. The germline V and J ends were trimmed by 3 bases and 6 bases, with 12 bases remaining between them. The germline CDR1 and CDR2 sequences are DFQATT and SNEGSKA (reference sequence). In nucleotides, the CDR3 is TGCAGTGCTAGGCAGGGAGTCGCTCAGCCCCAGCATTTT. It specifies CSARQGVAQPQHF.

This clonotype was seen at least ten times. The chain has TRBV6-1 and TRBJ1-5; D is unclear. The CDR3 loop spans 12 amino acids. Germline V gene lookup returns CDR1 MNHNS and CDR2 SASEGT. Trimming took 6 bases from V and 6 from J, leaving 9 bases between them. In DNA, the CDR3 is TGTGCCAGCAGACGGGTGACTCAGCCCCAGCATTTT. Residues: CASRRVTQPQHF.

Ten or more counts support this clonotype. V is TRBV7-2 and J is TRBJ1-5, with D hard to call. CDR1 and CDR2 (germline): SGHTA, FQGNSA. V lost 2 bases to trimming and J lost 5 bases, with 7 bases between them. This CDR3 has 13 amino acids. This chain's CDR3 is CASSLLGYQPQHF. CDR3 nucleotides: TGTGCCAGCAGCTTATTAGGATATCAGCCCCAGCATTTT.

This clonotype was observed a handful of times. The rearrangement uses TRBV27 and TRBJ2-3; 8 bases fit TRBD2. The CDR3 is 14 residues long. Germline-derived CDR1 and CDR2 are MNHEY and SMNVEV (reference sequence). The J segment lost 2 bases and the V segment lost 7 bases, leaving 5 bases of the junction unmatched. The CDR3 is CASKLAELTDTQYF. In nucleotides, the CDR3 is TGTGCCAGCAAACTAGCGGAGCTCACAGATACGCAGTATTTT.

This clonotype was detected only a few times. J is TRBJ2-5 and V is TRBV5-1; 10 bases fit TRBD1. This CDR3 is 15 amino acids long. J gave up 5 bases and V 6 bases, and 10 bases lay outside the gene matches. Germline loops: CDR1 SGHRS, CDR2 YFSETQ. The CDR3 sequence: CASKAGTGVQETQYF. For the CDR3, the DNA is TGCGCCAGCAAGGCTGGGACAGGGGTACAGGAGACCCAGTACTTC.

The V and J genes are TRBV5-1 and TRBJ2-2, with unresolved D. CDR1 is SGHRS and CDR2 is YFSETQ in the germline V gene. CDR3 length: 13 amino acids. Trimming pared 4 bases from V and 5 bases from J, leaving 9 bases between. In DNA, the CDR3 is TGCGCCAGCAGCGGAACGGTGACCGGGGAGCTGTTTTTT. Translated: CASSGTVTGELFF.

This clonotype was observed many times. The chain joins TRBV6-1 to TRBJ2-7; TRBD1 might be the D (6 bases). The CDR3 extends over 14 amino acids. V lost 6 bases to trimming and J lost 6 bases, with 18 bases between them. Per the germline V gene, CDR1 is MNHNS and CDR2 is SASEGT. The CDR3 DNA reads TGTGCCAGCAGAAGACAGGCCGACCCGGGCGAGCAGTACTTC. This gives the protein CASRRQADPGEQYF.

This clonotype was counted once. This clone may be a read error of a much larger clone one base away. The rearrangement links TRBV30 to TRBJ2-2; D possibly corresponds to TRBD1 (6 bases). This CDR3 comprises 15 residues. Germline-derived CDR1 and CDR2 are GTSNPN and SVGIG (reference sequence). As DNA, the CDR3 is TGTGCCCGGAGTGTCAGGGACACCAACACCGGGGAGCTGTTTTTT. Translating it yields CARSVRDTNTGELFF. Variable domain in full (rest from reference TRBV30 and TRBJ2-2): SQTIHQWPATLVQPVGSPLSLECTVEGTSNPNLYWYRQAAGRGLQLLFYSVGIGQISSEVPQNLSASRPQDRQFILSSKKLLLSDSGFYLCARSVRDTNTGELFFGEGSRLTVL.

The chain employs TRBV5-1 and TRBJ2-7, with 7 nucleotides matching TRBD1. The CDR3 spans 15 residues. Germline V gene sequence: CDR1 SGHRS, CDR2 YFSETQ. J was trimmed by 2 bases and V by 0 bases; bases with no gene match: 5. CDR3 DNA sequence: TGCGCCAGCAGCTTGGAAGGGACAGTTACCTACGAGCAGTACTTC. It translates to CASSLEGTVTYEQYF.

The table lists this clonotype with many counts. This chain links TRBV27 with TRBJ2-7, with unresolved D. Per the germline V gene, CDR1 is MNHEY and CDR2 is SMNVEV (reference sequence). CDR3 length: 13 amino acids. V was cut by 2 bases and J by 3 bases, with 8 bases left in between. The CDR3 spells CASSLGPRYEQYF. CDR3 bases: TGTGCCAGCAGTTTAGGGCCTCGCTACGAGCAGTACTTC.

This clonotype has only a few counts. V gene TRBV5-1 combines with J gene TRBJ1-4; tentative D call: TRBD1 (6 bases). V shed 4 bases and J shed 4 bases, with 14 bases lying between them. The CDR3 sequence is 15 residues long. From germline, CDR1 is SGHRS and CDR2 YFSETQ. The CDR3 bases are TGCGCCAGCAGCCCCGAGGGGGGGGGTAATGAAAAACTGTTTTTT. Residues: CASSPEGGGNEKLFF.

There are many counts of this clonotype. The V call is TRBV18, the J call TRBJ2-7; 9 bases map to TRBD1. Germline V gene sequence: CDR1 KGHSH, CDR2 LQKENI. V shed 3 bases and J 5 bases; nucleotides not matched to a gene: 8. This CDR3 contains 15 residues. The CDR3 DNA is TGTGCCAGCTCACCGTCACAGGGGGCCTGGAACGAGCAGTACTTC. Amino acids: CASSPSQGAWNEQYF.

This clonotype showed up many times. The V and J genes are TRBV6-2 or TRBV6-3 and TRBJ2-1; 7 nucleotides line up with TRBD2. CDR3 size: 15 residues. V lost 6 bases and J lost 7; bases outside the gene matches: 12. The germline V gene has CDR1 MNHEY and CDR2 SVGEGT. DNA of the CDR3: TGTGCCAGCAGCCCCGTGGCGGGAGAGGAAAATGAGCAGTTCTTC. Its protein is CASSPVAGEENEQFF.

The chain carries TRBV10-3 and TRBJ1-2; 7 bases agree with TRBD1. Trimming cost V 8 bases and J 2 bases; bases outside gene matches: 5. This CDR3 is built from 13 residues. Germline V lookup: CDR1 ENHRY, CDR2 SYGVKD. CDR3 loop: CAIGSGQNYGYTF. DNA for the CDR3: TGTGCCATCGGCTCGGGACAGAACTATGGCTACACCTTC.

This clonotype was counted between two and nine times. This chain uses TRBV5-4 with TRBJ2-3, with a possible D match to TRBD2 (6 bases). Germline assignment: CDR1 SGHNT and CDR2 YYREEE (reference sequence). The V and J ends lost 4 bases and 3 bases respectively, with 21 bases between them. CDR3 length: 17 amino acids. The CDR3 protein is CASSPLTSGAGTDTQYF. In DNA form, the CDR3 reads TGTGCCAGCAGCCCCCTCACCTCGGGAGCAGGTACAGATACGCAGTATTTT.

This clonotype was seen ten or more times. The CDR3 region has the DNA TGCAGTGCCGCGGACAGTAATAGTGGCGAGCAGTACTTC. Translating it yields CSAADSNSGEQYF. The chain joins TRBV20-1 to TRBJ2-7; maybe TRBD1 (6 bases). Germline V gene sequence: CDR1 DFQATT, CDR2 SNEGSKA (reference sequence). The V gene lost 6 bases and the J gene lost 6 bases, with 18 bases spanning the gap. This CDR3 has 13 residues.

This clonotype was found many times. The chain combines TRBV18 with TRBJ1-1, with D possibly TRBD1 on 5 matching bases. Looked up from germline, CDR1 is KGHSH and CDR2 is LQKENI. The CDR3 is 14 amino acids. V gave up 6 bases and J gave up 1 base, with 12 bases separating them. Here the CDR3 DNA reads TGTGCCAGCTCCCCCGGGACCCCGAACACTGAAGCTTTCTTT. Residues: CASSPGTPNTEAFF.

There are many counts of this clonotype. The chain employs TRBV28 and TRBJ2-2; the D is unclear. Germline loops: CDR1 MDHEN, CDR2 SYDVKM. With 0 bases removed from V and 4 bases from J, the gap between germline ends came to 12 bases. There are 16 residues in the CDR3. The DNA for the CDR3 is TGTGCCAGCAGTTTATGGGACCCTAGGCTCACCGGGGAGCTGTTTTTT. Its translation: CASSLWDPRLTGELFF.

The chain links TRBV7-9 to TRBJ2-1; either TRBD1 or TRBD2 may supply D (5 bases each). CDR3 length: 17 amino acids. From germline, CDR1 is SEHNR and CDR2 FQNEAQ (reference sequence). V shed 5 bases and J shed 0 bases, with 17 bases lying between them. The CDR3 sequence is CASSAPFGGSSYNEQFF. CDR3 nucleotide sequence: TGTGCCAGCAGCGCCCCGTTTGGGGGTAGCTCCTACAATGAGCAGTTCTTC.